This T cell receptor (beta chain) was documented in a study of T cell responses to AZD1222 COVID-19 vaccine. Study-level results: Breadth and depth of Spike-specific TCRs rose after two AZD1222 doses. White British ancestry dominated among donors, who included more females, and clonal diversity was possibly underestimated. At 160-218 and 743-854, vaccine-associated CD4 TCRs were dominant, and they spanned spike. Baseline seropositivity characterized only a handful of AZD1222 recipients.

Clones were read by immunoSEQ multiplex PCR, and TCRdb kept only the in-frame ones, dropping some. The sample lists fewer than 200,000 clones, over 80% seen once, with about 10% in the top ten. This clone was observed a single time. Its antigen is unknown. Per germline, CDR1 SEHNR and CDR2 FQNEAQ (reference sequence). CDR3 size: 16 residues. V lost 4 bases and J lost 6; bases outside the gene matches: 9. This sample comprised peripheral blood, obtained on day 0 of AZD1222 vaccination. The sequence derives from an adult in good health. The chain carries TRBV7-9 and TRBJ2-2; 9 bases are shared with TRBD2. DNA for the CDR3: TGTGCCAGCAGCTCCGCGGGGGGGCCCCAAGCCGGGGAGCTGTTTTTT. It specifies CASSSAGGPQAGELFF.